Below, 26 T cell receptor beta chains from the same sample are listed, as sequenced in a study of monozygotic twins with cystic fibrosis. Sequencing was performed with immunoSEQ multiplex PCR; in TCRdb, only in-frame clones are kept and a portion is missing. The sample lists thousands of clones, 94% occurring once. Sequencing was performed on blood. The source of these receptors is a boy aged 2 to 9 with cystic fibrosis.

The count of this clone is one. The V call is TRBV18, the J call TRBJ1-5, with a weak D call TRBD1 (5 bases). The CDR3 is made up of 13 amino acids. Per germline, CDR1 KGHSH and CDR2 LQKENI. The V gene lost 3 bases and the J gene lost 7 bases, with 10 bases spanning the gap. Written as DNA, the CDR3 is TGTGCCAGCTCACCGGGGGAAAGACAGCCCCAGCATTTT. Translated: CASSPGERQPQHF.

Written as DNA, the CDR3 is TGTGCCAGCAGTCCAAGCTCTGGGTACGGCTATGGCTACACCTTC. It codes for CASSPSSGYGYGYTF. This chain connects TRBV6-5 to TRBJ1-2; D ambiguous. The germline V gene encodes CDR1 MNHEY and CDR2 SVGAGI. This CDR3 comprises 15 residues. Trimming removed 5 bases at V and 4 bases at J, with 17 bases between.

This clone was recorded only once. This chain uses TRBV18 with TRBJ1-1; TRBD1 might be the D (5 bases). CDR1 KGHSH and CDR2 LQKENI come from the germline V gene. V was cut by 0 bases and J by 10 bases, with 12 bases left in between. The CDR3 contains 13 residues. This chain's CDR3 is CASSPPEGDPAFF. For the CDR3, the DNA is TGTGCCAGCTCACCACCTGAAGGGGACCCAGCTTTCTTT.

For the CDR3, the DNA is TGTGCCAGCAGCCCCCCGGGCCAAAACATTCAGTACTTC. Translated: CASSPPGQNIQYF. The chain employs TRBV4-2 and TRBJ2-4; no clear D gene. This CDR3 contains 13 residues. V was shortened by 4 bases and J by 5 bases, with 9 bases between the two germline ends. Germline lookup yields CDR1 LGHNA and CDR2 YNFKEQ.

CDR3 coding DNA: TGTGCCAGCAGTGATTTTCTTAGGACTTACAATGAGCAGTTCTTC. This codes for CASSDFLRTYNEQFF. The chain uses TRBV2 and TRBJ2-1, with D possibly being TRBD2 (5 bases). The CDR3 spans 15 residues. Looked up from germline, CDR1 is SNHLY and CDR2 is FYNNEI. V dropped 3 bases and J dropped 4 bases, with 13 bases sitting between them. The full variable domain, its missing parts supplied by reference TRBV2 and TRBJ2-1, is EPEVTQTPSHQVTQMGQEVILRCVPISNHLYFYWYRQILGQKVEFLVSFYNNEISEKSEIFDDQFSVERPDGSNFTLKIRSTKLEDSAMYFCASSDFLRTYNEQFFGPGTRLTVL.

The chain carries TRBV7-6 and TRBJ2-5; D gene uncertain. Trimming stripped 1 base from V and 1 base from J, with 10 bases between. Germline V gene lookup returns CDR1 SGHVS and CDR2 FNYEAQ. This CDR3 contains 15 residues. CDR3 protein: CASSLVGRTQETQYF. The CDR3 nucleotides read TGTGCCAGCAGCTTAGTTGGGCGGACCCAAGAGACCCAGTACTTC.

The chain couples TRBV2 to TRBJ2-7; possible D gene TRBD2, 6 bases. This CDR3 is built from 15 residues. Germline V gives CDR1 SNHLY, CDR2 FYNNEI. The ends were cut back, 2 bases at V and 0 bases at J, with 11 bases in the middle. The CDR3 DNA is TGTGCCAGCAGTGAATGGGGGGAACTCTCCTACGAGCAGTACTTC. Residues: CASSEWGELSYEQYF.

The V and J genes are TRBV7-9 and TRBJ2-5; either TRBD1 or TRBD2 may supply D (6 bases each). CDR1 and CDR2 from the germline V gene are SEHNR and FQNEAQ (reference sequence). The CDR3 loop spans 13 amino acids. V lost 3 bases and J 4 bases, leaving 9 bases between the germline ends. In DNA, the CDR3 is TGTGCCAGCAGCTTTGGGGGGCGAGAGACCCAGTACTTC. This sequence encodes CASSFGGRETQYF.

The gene calls are TRBV5-1 and TRBJ2-3; 9 bases agree with TRBD2. Germline CDR1 is SGHRS and CDR2 is YFSETQ. The CDR3 length is 17 residues. Trimming removed 0 bases from V and 0 bases from J; junction bases left unmatched: 5. The CDR3 spells CASSLGAGGPSTDTQYF. The CDR3 DNA reads TGCGCCAGCAGCTTGGGAGCGGGGGGACCTAGCACAGATACGCAGTATTTT.

The chain is built from TRBV7-9 and TRBJ2-7; 7 bases agree with TRBD1. The trim removed 1 base at V and 5 bases at J, leaving 5 bases unmatched. CDR1 and CDR2 from the germline V gene are SEHNR and FQNEAQ (reference sequence). The CDR3 totals 14 residues. The CDR3 loop reads CASSLVGGSDEQYF. CDR3 DNA sequence: TGTGCCAGCAGCTTAGTAGGGGGCTCGGACGAGCAGTACTTC.

V is TRBV5-8 and J is TRBJ1-2; possible D gene TRBD1, 5 bases. This CDR3 is 13 amino acids long. Germline V gives CDR1 SGHTS, CDR2 YDEGEE. V was shortened by 4 bases and J by 2 bases, with 9 bases between the two germline ends. CDR3 nucleotide sequence: TGTGCCAGCAGCCAGGACACCAACTATGGCTACACCTTC. Amino acid sequence: CASSQDTNYGYTF. The variable domain in full, with the rest retrieved from reference TRBV5-8 and TRBJ1-2, is EAGVTQSPTHLIKTRGQQATLRCSPISGHTSVYWYQQALGLGLQFLLWYDEGEERNRGNFPPRFSGRQFPNYSSELNVNALELEDSALYLCASSQDTNYGYTFGSGTRLTVV.

The chain recombines TRBV7-3 with TRBJ1-2; 7 positions agree with TRBD1. Per the germline V gene, CDR1 is SGHTA and CDR2 is FQGTGA. V lost 5 bases and J lost 8; bases outside the gene matches: 11. The CDR3 runs to 14 residues. CDR3 nucleotides: TGTGCCAGCAGCCCCGCCAGGACAGGAGACGGCTACACCTTC. Its protein product is CASSPARTGDGYTF.

CDR3 region: CASSSPGTINEQFF. The CDR3 nucleotides read TGTGCCAGCAGTTCCCCCGGGACAATCAATGAGCAGTTCTTC. The chain carries TRBV6-5 and TRBJ2-1, with D maybe TRBD1 (6 bases). V was pared by 4 bases and J by 6 bases, with 13 bases between. This CDR3 is built from 14 residues. The germline V gene encodes CDR1 MNHEY and CDR2 SVGAGI.

The CDR3 region is CASSLEAGLSTDTQYF. In DNA, the CDR3 is TGTGCCAGCAGCTTAGAGGCGGGGCTCAGCACAGATACGCAGTATTTT. The chain has TRBV7-6 and TRBJ2-3; possibly TRBD2 for D (6 bases). V lost 1 base, J lost 0 bases, and 11 bases lay in between. This CDR3 spans 16 amino acids. Germline loops: CDR1 SGHVS, CDR2 FNYEAQ.

The sample holds one count of this clone. The CDR3 region has the DNA TGCGCCAGCAGCTTAGCCCAGGGGGGTGGCTACGAGCAGTACTTC. This gives the protein CASSLAQGGGYEQYF. V and J are TRBV5-1 and TRBJ2-7, with D possibly matching TRBD1 (7 bases). The CDR3 runs 15 residues. V was clipped by 2 bases and J by 3 bases, with 15 bases between them. The germline CDR1 and CDR2 sequences are SGHRS and YFSETQ.

Concerning this clone itself: The junction differs from germline at one of its ends, possibly a read error. The V and J genes are TRBV7-7 and TRBJ2-5; 11 bases are a match to TRBD2. This CDR3 comprises 14 residues. Germline V lookup: CDR1 SSHAT, CDR2 FNYEAQ (reference sequence). The CDR3 sequence is CASRALAGVETQYF. The CDR3 region has the DNA TGTGCTAGCAGAGCACTAGCGGGGGTAGAGACCCAGTACTTC.

This chain links TRBV6-6 with TRBJ1-6; D not resolved. From germline, CDR1 is MNHNY and CDR2 SVGAGI (reference sequence). The CDR3 contains 13 residues. V gave up 4 bases and J gave up 9 bases, with 10 bases separating them. The CDR3 loop reads CASSLMIGSPLHF. The CDR3 DNA is TGTGCCAGCAGTTTGATGATTGGTTCACCCCTCCACTTT.

V usage is TRBV5-6 and J usage is TRBJ1-4; 8 bases are a match to TRBD1. CDR1 and CDR2 from the germline V gene are SGHDT and YYEEEE. The V and J ends lost 2 bases and 5 bases, in that order; junction bases with no gene match: 5. The CDR3 spans 15 residues. The CDR3 sequence is CASSFTGGRNEKLFF. CDR3 coding DNA: TGTGCCAGCAGCTTTACAGGGGGGAGGAATGAAAAACTGTTTTTT.

The CDR3 DNA follows: TGTGCCAGCAAGTACAGGAACACCGGGGAGCTGTTTTTT. Encoded protein: CASKYRNTGELFF. The chain uses TRBV6-5 and TRBJ2-2; D remains unclear. The CDR3 loop spans 13 amino acids. Trimming took 7 bases from V and 1 from J, leaving 7 bases between them. The germline CDR1 and CDR2 sequences are MNHEY and SVGAGI.

The chain carries TRBV6-6 and TRBJ1-2, with D perhaps matching TRBD1 (5 bases). Trimming took 2 bases from V and 8 from J, leaving 18 bases between them. There are 15 residues in the CDR3. CDR1 is MNHNY and CDR2 is SVGAGI in the germline V gene (reference sequence). The DNA for the CDR3 is TGTGCCAGCAGTTACGCGTCGTTGGACAATCTCGGCTACACCTTC. This translates into CASSYASLDNLGYTF.

J is TRBJ2-7 and V is TRBV2; TRBD2 might be the D (6 bases). The germline V and J ends were trimmed by 4 bases and 3 bases, with 19 bases remaining between them. In germline, CDR1 is SNHLY, CDR2 FYNNEI. The CDR3 is 16 amino acids. CDR3 sequence reads: CASSGFQRAYFYEQYF. CDR3 nucleotide sequence: TGTGCCAGCAGTGGGTTCCAGCGGGCATATTTCTACGAGCAGTACTTC.

The rearrangement uses TRBV2 and TRBJ2-7, with TRBD1 matching 7 bases. V lost 8 bases, J lost 4 bases, and 5 bases stayed unmatched. CDR1 and CDR2 from the germline V gene are SNHLY and FYNNEI. The CDR3 is 12 residues long. The DNA of the CDR3 is TGTGCCAGCGACAGGGTTGCGTACGAGCAGTACTTC. It yields the protein CASDRVAYEQYF. Complete variable domain (other parts from reference TRBV2 and TRBJ2-7): EPEVTQTPSHQVTQMGQEVILRCVPISNHLYFYWYRQILGQKVEFLVSFYNNEISEKSEIFDDQFSVERPDGSNFTLKIRSTKLEDSAMYFCASDRVAYEQYFGPGTRLTVT.

The chain uses TRBV6-7 and TRBJ1-4; 8 bases align to TRBD1. TRBV6-7 is annotated as an ORF whose role is uncertain. The CDR3 is made up of 16 amino acids. The trim removed 0 bases at V and 8 bases at J, leaving 8 bases unmatched. The CDR3 here is CASSYSNRGDPEKLFF. The DNA of the CDR3 is TGTGCCAGCAGTTACTCGAACAGGGGGGACCCCGAAAAACTGTTTTTT.

The chain couples TRBV27 to TRBJ2-1; 7 nucleotides line up with TRBD1. After removal of 3 bases from V and 2 bases from J, the junction contained 7 bases not matched to a gene. The V gene's germline CDR1 is MNHEY and CDR2 SMNVEV (reference sequence). The CDR3 has 16 residues. The CDR3 here is CASSFIADRPYNEQFF. The DNA for the CDR3 is TGTGCCAGCAGTTTTATCGCGGACAGGCCCTACAATGAGCAGTTCTTC.

This chain uses TRBV6-6 with TRBJ2-2; D is perhaps TRBD1 (6 bases). The CDR3 has 12 residues. The V gene lost 11 bases and the J gene lost 5 bases, with 12 bases spanning the gap. Per the germline V gene, CDR1 is MNHNY and CDR2 is SVGAGI (reference sequence). The CDR3 loop reads CAGLQGTGELFF. Here the CDR3 DNA reads TGTGCCGGTTTACAGGGAACCGGGGAGCTGTTTTTT.

This chain links TRBV6-5 with TRBJ2-1, with TRBD2 as a possible D gene (6 bases). In germline, CDR1 is MNHEY, CDR2 SVGAGI. The CDR3 consists of 15 residues. The ends were cut back, 5 bases at V and 2 bases at J, with 13 bases in the middle. The CDR3 region is CASSPGTSTYNEQFF. The CDR3 DNA reads as TGTGCCAGCAGTCCCGGGACTTCAACCTACAATGAGCAGTTCTTC.